The T cell receptor beta chain under discussion was sequenced for a study of chemoradiotherapy in HPV16-positive cancers. CDR3 size: 14 residues. Germline CDR1 KGHSH, CDR2 LQKENI. Trimming removed 3 bases from V and 1 base from J; junction bases left unmatched: 2. Measured with immunoSEQ multiplex PCR; TCRdb has only the in-frame clones, and not every one. The sample records about 27,000 clones, more than 85% being singletons. The starting material was blood, obtained from a patient who underwent chemoradiotherapy. The clonotype comes from a human donor with HPV-associated anogenital cancer. The chain is built from TRBV18 and TRBJ1-1; 7 positions match TRBD1. This chain's CDR3 is CASSPGQRNTEAFF. The CDR3, as DNA: TGTGCCAGCTCACCGGGACAGCGGAACACTGAAGCTTTCTTT. Filled out from reference TRBV18 and TRBJ1-1, the complete variable domain reads NAGVMQNPRHLVRRRGQEARLRCSPMKGHSHVYWYRQLPEEGLKFMVYLQKENIIDESGMPKERFSAEFPKEGPSILRIQQVVRGDSAAYFCASSPGQRNTEAFFGQGTRLTVV.